The 30 T cell receptor beta chains below were found in one sample sequenced in a study of CD8 T cells in Susac syndrome. It was with random hexamers that roughly 0.45 to 1 ug RNA was reverse transcribed. TCRdb reprocessed the immunoSEQ multiplex PCR reads via MiXCR and lists one record per CDR3 protein. The sample contains about 210,000 distinct CDR3 sequences, approximately 94% of which appear only once. The sample taken for sequencing was CD4+ T cells from PBMCs. The receptor set was obtained from a human donor in good health.

The chain employs TRBV19 and TRBJ2-2; D is tentatively TRBD1 or TRBD2 (5 bases each). CDR3 length equals 14 residues. The germline V gene encodes CDR1 LNHDA and CDR2 SQIVND (reference sequence). Between the trimmed V and J ends, which lost 6 bases and 2 bases, there was a span of 10 bases. The CDR3 protein is CASSWDGNTGELFF. The CDR3 region has the DNA TGTGCCAGTAGCTGGGACGGTAACACCGGGGAGCTGTTTTTT.

The gene calls are TRBV19 and TRBJ1-3; D perhaps matches TRBD1 (6 bases). The CDR3 runs 16 residues. V was trimmed by 5 bases and J by 0 bases, leaving 14 bases between them. CDR1 is LNHDA, CDR2 SQIVND, per germline (reference sequence). The CDR3 sequence: CASSAWGLISGNTIYF. The CDR3 bases are TGTGCCAGTAGTGCATGGGGGCTGATCTCTGGAAACACCATATATTTT.

The V call is TRBV20-1, the J call TRBJ1-1; TRBD1 might be the D (6 bases). V was shortened by 5 bases and J by 0 bases, with 10 bases between the two germline ends. The length of the CDR3 is 13 residues. Germline CDR1 is DFQATT and CDR2 is SNEGSKA (reference sequence). CDR3 bases: TGCAGTGCTCCTCAGGGGTTGAACACTGAAGCTTTCTTT. It is translated as CSAPQGLNTEAFF.

This chain uses TRBV3-1 with TRBJ2-3; D gene uncertain. CDR3 size: 13 residues. Germline V gene sequence: CDR1 LGHDT, CDR2 YNNKEL (reference sequence). The ends were cut back, 5 bases at V and 2 bases at J, with 8 bases in the middle. CDR3 DNA sequence: TGTGCCAGCAGCGCCCAGTACACAGATACGCAGTATTTT. Amino acids: CASSAQYTDTQYF.

The chain uses TRBV4-2 and TRBJ1-1, with no clear D. V was shortened by 2 bases and J by 2 bases, with 6 bases between the two germline ends. The V gene's germline CDR1 is LGHNA and CDR2 YNFKEQ. The CDR3 runs to 13 residues. The CDR3 DNA is TGTGCCAGCAGCCAACCCCTAAACACTGAAGCTTTCTTT. This sequence encodes CASSQPLNTEAFF.

This chain links TRBV7-2 with TRBJ1-5, with D perhaps TRBD1 (5 bases). The CDR3 runs to 15 residues. Germline V gives CDR1 SGHTA, CDR2 FQGNSA. Trimming shortened V by 4 bases and J by 4 bases, and 14 bases separated the two germline ends. In DNA, the CDR3 is TGTGCCAGCAGCTCCCCGGGCTCAGGGAATCAGCCCCAGCATTTT. Translation: CASSSPGSGNQPQHF.

This clonotype was observed a few times. The genes are TRBV14 and TRBJ2-5, with a tentative D call TRBD1 (5 bases). The germline V gene has CDR1 SGHDN and CDR2 FVKESK. The V end lost 0 bases, the J end lost 4 bases, and 18 bases lay between the germline ends. This CDR3 is 17 amino acids long. CDR3 nucleotides: TGTGCCAGCAGCCAAGATTGGGGCAACCCGTTTGGAGAGACCCAGTACTTC. Translation gives CASSQDWGNPFGETQYF.

The genes are TRBV5-1 and TRBJ2-3; no firm D call. The germline V gene encodes CDR1 SGHRS and CDR2 YFSETQ. This CDR3 spans 13 amino acids. Trimming left V 6 bases short and J 0 bases short, with 8 bases between. Here the CDR3 reads CASTSLSTDTQYF. The CDR3 nucleotides are TGCGCCAGCACCTCCCTTAGCACAGATACGCAGTATTTT.

The rearrangement uses TRBV7-9 and TRBJ2-2, with a tentative D call TRBD1 (5 bases). Germline V CDR1 and CDR2: SEHNR, FQNEAQ (reference sequence). The CDR3 consists of 15 residues. Trimming cost V 0 bases and J 4 bases, with 9 bases left between them. CDR3 sequence: CASSLATGATGELFF. CDR3 nucleotides: TGTGCCAGCAGCTTAGCAACAGGCGCCACCGGGGAGCTGTTTTTT.

The chain joins TRBV2 to TRBJ1-6; no clear D. V lost 4 bases, J lost 17 bases, and 9 bases lay in between. The CDR3 extends over 10 amino acids. Germline V gives CDR1 SNHLY, CDR2 FYNNEI. The CDR3 sequence is CASSGQVFHF. The CDR3, as DNA: TGTGCCAGCAGTGGCCAGGTTTTCCACTTT.

The chain recombines TRBV20-1 with TRBJ2-6; maybe TRBD2 (6 bases). The germline gives CDR1 DFQATT, CDR2 SNEGSKA (reference sequence). Between the trimmed V and J ends, which lost 6 bases and 0 bases, there was a span of 18 bases. This CDR3 contains 17 residues. CDR3 region: CSARSGSASSGANVLTF. CDR3 sequence (DNA): TGCAGTGCCCGGAGCGGGTCAGCGAGCTCTGGGGCCAACGTCCTGACTTTC.

The rearrangement joins TRBV2 to TRBJ2-7; D possibly corresponds to TRBD1 (6 bases). This CDR3 comprises 12 residues. V dropped 5 bases and J dropped 5 bases, with 10 bases sitting between them. Germline V lookup: CDR1 SNHLY, CDR2 FYNNEI. This chain's CDR3 is CASSLTGHEQYV. As DNA, the CDR3 is TGTGCCAGCAGTCTTACAGGGCACGAGCAGTACGTC.

The chain uses TRBV6-1 and TRBJ2-1, with D maybe TRBD1 (5 bases). Germline V gene lookup returns CDR1 MNHNS and CDR2 SASEGT. The CDR3 totals 16 residues. V was cut by 6 bases and J by 3 bases, with 18 bases left in between. CDR3 region: CASRTRARGFYNEQFF. CDR3 DNA: TGTGCCAGCAGAACCAGGGCCCGAGGTTTCTACAATGAGCAGTTCTTC.

The chain joins TRBV19 to TRBJ1-1, with TRBD1 identical over 7 bases. The CDR3 spans 14 residues. The germline V gene has CDR1 LNHDA and CDR2 SQIVND (reference sequence). Unmatched junction bases numbered 12, after V lost 7 bases and J lost 7 bases. CDR3 sequence reads: CASKVTGTSVEAFF. CDR3 nucleotides: TGTGCCAGTAAGGTGACAGGGACGTCGGTTGAAGCTTTCTTT.

V gene TRBV20-1 combines with J gene TRBJ2-5; possibly TRBD1 for D (5 bases). The CDR3 is 11 amino acids. V lost 5 bases, J lost 3 bases, and 7 bases lay in between. Looked up from germline, CDR1 is DFQATT and CDR2 is SNEGSKA (reference sequence). The CDR3 sequence: CSAQGKETQYF. In nucleotides, the CDR3 is TGCAGTGCTCAGGGAAAAGAGACCCAGTACTTC.

This chain joins TRBV5-1 and TRBJ2-1, with 9 bases fitting TRBD1. Germline CDR1 SGHRS, CDR2 YFSETQ. The CDR3 covers 16 residues. J lost 1 base, V lost 0 bases, and 2 bases had no gene match. The CDR3 DNA follows: TGCGCCAGCAGCTTGGGGGGGACAGGGTCCTACAATGAGCAGTTCTTC. This encodes CASSLGGTGSYNEQFF.

J is TRBJ2-3 and V is TRBV15, with a tentative D call TRBD2 (5 bases). In germline, CDR1 is LNHNV, CDR2 YYDKDF (reference sequence). This CDR3 spans 13 amino acids. The V end was cut by 2 bases, the J end by 6 bases, with 9 bases between. The chain's CDR3 is CATSRRLADTQYF. The CDR3 nucleotides are TGTGCCACCAGCAGACGTTTAGCGGATACGCAGTATTTT.

J is TRBJ2-7 and V is TRBV19; TRBD1 agrees at 11 bases. The CDR3 runs 15 residues. Trimming took 3 bases from V and 5 from J; bases not matched to a gene: 6. Germline V gives CDR1 LNHDA, CDR2 SQIVND (reference sequence). The CDR3: CASSMAQDRGHEQYF. The CDR3 DNA sequence: TGTGCCAGTAGTATGGCCCAGGACAGGGGGCACGAGCAGTACTTC.

This chain uses TRBV9 with TRBJ2-1; possibly TRBD2 for D (7 bases). V was clipped by 4 bases and J by 4 bases, with 18 bases between them. Germline CDR1 SGDLS, CDR2 YYNGEE. This CDR3 is built from 16 residues. The CDR3 loop is CASSPRGGGLYNEQFF. As DNA, the CDR3 is TGTGCCAGCAGCCCTCGGGGCGGGGGCCTATACAATGAGCAGTTCTTC.

The V call is TRBV3-1, the J call TRBJ1-1; D is undetermined. The CDR3 has 16 amino acids. Between the trimmed V and J ends, which lost 8 bases and 4 bases, there was a span of 23 bases. Germline CDR1 and CDR2: LGHDT and YNNKEL (reference sequence). The CDR3 DNA follows: TGTGCCAGCGGCCCGCCAAGAGGGAGAGTGGCCACTGAAGCTTTCTTT. Protein sequence: CASGPPRGRVATEAFF.

The V gene is TRBV4-3, the J gene TRBJ2-3; 11 nucleotides match TRBD2. Trimming removed 0 bases from V and 15 bases from J; junction bases left unmatched: 11. The length of the CDR3 is 15 residues. Germline lookup yields CDR1 LGHNA and CDR2 YSLEER. The CDR3 DNA sequence: TGCGCCAGCAGCCAAGATAATTATGCTAGCGGGGGGCCCTATTTT. This gives the protein CASSQDNYASGGPYF.

This chain joins TRBV7-2 and TRBJ2-5; 9 positions agree with TRBD2. Germline V gene sequence: CDR1 SGHTA, CDR2 FQGNSA. The CDR3 is 17 amino acids. With 3 bases clipped from V and 4 bases from J, the junction kept 12 bases outside the gene matches. DNA of the CDR3: TGTGCCAGCAGCTTGGTACTAGGTGGCGGGGGGGGAGAGACCCAGTACTTC. This sequence encodes CASSLVLGGGGGETQYF.

The V and J genes are TRBV6-2 or TRBV6-3 and TRBJ2-1, with a tentative D call TRBD2 (5 bases). V dropped 5 bases and J dropped 4 bases, with 15 bases sitting between them. Germline CDR1 and CDR2: MNHEY and SVGEGT. The CDR3 sequence is 15 residues long. The DNA of the CDR3 is TGTGCCAGCAGTCATTTTAGGCGGGTATACAATGAGCAGTTCTTC. As protein: CASSHFRRVYNEQFF.

J is TRBJ2-2 and V is TRBV5-6; D not certain. The ends were cut back, 1 base at V and 4 bases at J, with 14 bases in the middle. There are 16 residues in the CDR3. CDR1 and CDR2 (germline): SGHDT, YYEEEE. CDR3 nucleotides: TGTGCCAGCAGCTTGATTCCAGGCGCGAGCACCGGGGAGCTGTTTTTT. Protein product: CASSLIPGASTGELFF.

This chain connects TRBV7-2 to TRBJ2-2; 10 bases align to TRBD1. Germline trimming cut 5 bases from V and 2 bases from J; bases unmatched to any gene: 5. The length of the CDR3 is 16 residues. The germline V gene encodes CDR1 SGHTA and CDR2 FQGNSA. Written as DNA, the CDR3 is TGTGCCAGCAGCCTAGGACAGGGGGTCAACACCGGGGAGCTGTTTTTT. It encodes CASSLGQGVNTGELFF.

The chain joins TRBV30 to TRBJ1-6; D not resolved. Germline V CDR1 and CDR2: GTSNPN, SVGIG (reference sequence). This CDR3 spans 13 amino acids. V lost 8 bases and J lost 8, with 16 bases in between. This CDR3 reads CARASGNDSPLHF. In DNA, the CDR3 is TGTGCCCGAGCGAGCGGAAATGATTCACCCCTCCACTTT.

Here the CDR3 DNA reads TGCAGTGCTAGAATCGGCAGGGGGCGATGGGACACCGGGGAGCTGTTTTTT. Amino acid sequence: CSARIGRGRWDTGELFF. The gene calls are TRBV20-1 and TRBJ2-2; 8 bases agree with TRBD1. The CDR3 has 17 amino acids. CDR1 DFQATT and CDR2 SNEGSKA come from the germline V gene (reference sequence). Trimming removed 2 bases from V and 3 bases from J; junction bases left unmatched: 11.

The chain joins TRBV19 to TRBJ1-4, with D uncertain. Germline V gene lookup returns CDR1 LNHDA and CDR2 SQIVND (reference sequence). V was cut by 7 bases and J by 11 bases, with 11 bases left in between. The CDR3 consists of 11 residues. The CDR3 here is CASKSGGKLFF. CDR3 DNA sequence: TGTGCCAGTAAGTCAGGCGGCAAACTGTTTTTT.

This chain uses TRBV4-2 with TRBJ1-2; 8 nucleotides line up with TRBD1. Germline CDR1 is LGHNA and CDR2 is YNFKEQ. The CDR3 contains 14 residues. The V segment lost 4 bases and the J segment 8 bases; nucleotides outside the gene matches: 9. In DNA, the CDR3 is TGTGCCAGCAGCCTTATGGACAGGGAGGAAGGCTACACCTTC. This codes for CASSLMDREEGYTF.

Here the CDR3 DNA reads TGCGCCAGCAGGCACAGGGGGAGGAACACTGAAGCTTTCTTT. It translates to CASRHRGRNTEAFF. The rearrangement uses TRBV23-1 and TRBJ1-1; 8 nucleotides align to TRBD1. TRBV23-1 is an ORF, and what it does is uncertain. The J segment lost 1 base and the V segment lost 6 bases, leaving 4 bases of the junction unmatched. The CDR3 has 14 residues.